A selection of T cell receptor beta chains follows, all from one sample in a study of blood T cell repertoires in COVID-19. Data came from immunoSEQ multiplex PCR; TCRdb stores just in-frame clones and leaves some out. This table has tens of thousands of clones, approximately 87% appearing once. The sample taken for sequencing was peripheral blood. The receptor set was obtained from a man aged 50 to 59 with active COVID-19. CDR3s include the opening cysteine and the closing phenylalanine or tryptophan. A D gene is named only where the DNA matches it firmly. Clone size appears in some rows only: once, few, many, or a class for an expanded clone.

v_gene	len	d_gene	j_gene	abundance	CDR3nt	CDR3aa
TRBV19	14	TRBD1	TRBJ1-1	-	TGTGCCAGTACTGTACAGGGGGCAAACACTGAAGCTTTCTTT	CASTVQGANTEAFF
TRBV2	14	-	TRBJ1-5	once	TGTGCCAGCAGTGAAGGGCGGAGCAATCAGCCCCAGCATTTT	CASSEGRSNQPQHF
TRBV7-2	18	TRBD1	TRBJ2-2	-	TGTGCCAGCAGCTTAGTGAGGGCAGGGGGTGTAATACCCGGGGAGCTGTTTTTT	CASSLVRAGGVIPGELFF
TRBV28	16	TRBD2	TRBJ2-3	-	TGTGCCAGCAGTTGGACTAGCGGGAGGGCAAGAGATACGCAGTATTTT	CASSWTSGRARDTQYF
TRBV5-1	15	TRBD1	TRBJ2-7	-	TGCGCCAGCAGCTTGGAAGGGACAGGCGTCAACGAGCAGTACTTC	CASSLEGTGVNEQYF
TRBV24-1	14	-	TRBJ2-5	-	TGTGCCACCAGTGATTTGACACCCCCGGAGACCCAGTACTTC	CATSDLTPPETQYF
TRBV14	15	-	TRBJ2-6	-	TGTGCCAGCAGCCAAGAAGGGGCTGGGGCCAACGTCCTGACTTTC	CASSQEGAGANVLTF
TRBV18	14	-	TRBJ2-4	-	TGTGCCAGCTCACCACAACAGCGGAGAAACATTCAGTACTTC	CASSPQQRRNIQYF
TRBV24-1	15	TRBD1	TRBJ1-2	-	TGTGCCACCAGTGATTTACAGGGGGAGAACTATGGCTACACCTTC	CATSDLQGENYGYTF
TRBV27	15	-	TRBJ2-7	-	TGTGCCAGCAGCTTGAGACAGGACAGAATCTACGAGCAGTACTTC	CASSLRQDRIYEQYF
TRBV21-1	15	-	TRBJ2-1	-	TGTGCCAGCAGCATCGACCGGAGCTCCTACAATGAGCAGTTCTTC	CASSIDRSSYNEQFF